This is a list of T cell receptor beta chains from one sample in a study of T cell responses to AZD1222 COVID-19 vaccine. Sequencing used immunoSEQ multiplex PCR; TCRdb keeps in-frame clones, though not all of them. The sample consists of some 98,000 clones, around 85% of them appearing once. The sample here was peripheral blood, taken 28 days after the second AZD1222 dose. The receptors here all came from an adult who received the AZD1222 COVID-19 vaccine. Both conserved end residues are part of each CDR3. The D gene is left open where the match is weak. Only part of the rows carry a size: once, few, many, or a class if the clone is expanded.

d_gene	len	j_gene	v_gene	abundance	CDR3aa	CDR3nt
NA	17	TRBJ1-3	TRBV9	NA	CASSVSIGASSGNTIYF	TGTGCCAGCAGCGTGTCTATCGGAGCCAGCTCTGGAAACACCATATATTTT
NA	18	TRBJ1-5	TRBV4-2	NA	CASSQESMQTNSNQPQHF	TGTGCCAGCAGCCAAGAATCGATGCAGACAAATAGCAATCAGCCCCAGCATTTT
NA	17	TRBJ1-5	TRBV21-1	NA	CASSKVYGGDGNQPQHF	TGTGCCAGCAGCAAAGTATACGGGGGAGATGGCAATCAGCCCCAGCATTTT
TRBD1	14	TRBJ2-1	TRBV12-5	NA	CASGLRDRYNEQFF	TGTGCTAGTGGTCTCCGGGACAGATACAATGAGCAGTTCTTC
TRBD1	14	TRBJ2-7	TRBV19	once	CASSSGQGTYEQYF	TGTGCCAGTAGTTCGGGACAGGGCACCTACGAGCAGTACTTC
NA	14	TRBJ1-6	TRBV2	NA	CASSAEGGRTPLHF	TGTGCCAGCAGTGCAGAGGGGGGTAGGACACCCCTCCACTTT
NA	12	TRBJ2-7	TRBV7-9	NA	CASSLAPLKQYF	TGTGCCAGCAGCTTAGCTCCCCTTAAGCAGTACTTC
NA	14	TRBJ1-2	TRBV15	medium-sized	CATRPPADPYGYTF	TGTGCCACCAGACCACCGGCTGATCCCTATGGCTACACCTTC
NA	13	TRBJ1-2	TRBV4-3	NA	CASSQSRDRGYTF	TGCGCCAGCAGCCAAAGCAGGGACCGTGGCTACACCTTC
NA	15	TRBJ1-4	TRBV7-9	few	CASSLMGASNEKLFF	TGTGCCAGCAGCTTGATGGGGGCCTCTAATGAAAAACTGTTTTTT
NA	12	TRBJ1-1	TRBV12-3/TRBV12-4	NA	CASSGPVTEAFF	TGTGCCAGCAGCGGACCGGTCACTGAAGCTTTCTTT
NA	14	TRBJ1-5	TRBV5-5	NA	CASSQTGTSQPQHF	TGTGCCAGCAGTCAGACAGGAACAAGTCAGCCCCAGCATTTT
NA	14	TRBJ1-5	TRBV5-4	NA	CASSDGQRGQPQHF	TGTGCCAGCAGCGACGGACAGAGGGGTCAGCCCCAGCATTTT
NA	13	TRBJ1-2	TRBV27	NA	CASRPRFFYGYTF	TGTGCCAGCAGACCTCGATTTTTTTATGGCTACACCTTC